The 16 T cell receptor beta chains reported below all come from one sample, sequenced in a study of T cells after yellow fever vaccination. MiXCR, applied by TCRdb to the 5' RACE reads, yields one record per CDR3 protein. Of a few hundred thousand distinct CDR3 sequences in the sample, about 19% were seen once. The specimen comprised PBMCs, sampled 15 days after the yellow fever booster vaccination. The origin of the receptors is a young man who received the YFV17D yellow fever vaccine.

The CDR3: CASSQDPLTGTSINEQFF. Written as DNA, the CDR3 is TGCGCCAGCAGCCAAGACCCACTTACCGGGACTAGCATCAATGAGCAGTTCTTC. The V and J genes are TRBV4-1 and TRBJ2-1; 9 nucleotides agree with TRBD2. J gave up 6 bases and V 0 bases, and 12 bases lay outside the gene matches. Germline V CDR1 and CDR2: MGHRA, YSYEKL. The CDR3 is 18 residues long.

The V gene is TRBV12-3 or TRBV12-4, the J gene TRBJ2-2, with TRBD2 identical over 12 bases. The CDR3 is 16 residues long. With V trimmed by 6 bases and J by 4 bases, 6 bases remained unmatched. The CDR3 DNA follows: TGTGCCAGCAGCCAAGGACTAGCGGGAACCACCGGGGAGCTGTTTTTT. The encoded protein is CASSQGLAGTTGELFF.

V usage is TRBV7-2 and J usage is TRBJ2-3; D gene uncertain. This CDR3 has 15 residues. Germline assignment: CDR1 SGHTA and CDR2 FQGNSA. Trimming pared 2 bases from V and 6 bases from J, leaving 15 bases between. For the CDR3, the DNA is TGTGCCAGCAGCTTATGGGGTCTGGTTTTTGATACGCAGTATTTT. It specifies CASSLWGLVFDTQYF. The full variable domain, rest sourced from reference TRBV7-2 and TRBJ2-3, is GAGVSQSPSNKVTEKGKDVELRCDPISGHTALYWYRQSLGQGLEFLIYFQGNSAPDKSGLPSDRFSAERTGGSVSTLTIQRTQQEDSAVYLCASSLWGLVFDTQYFGPGTRLTVL.

The gene calls are TRBV6-1 and TRBJ2-7; maybe TRBD2 (6 bases). V lost 6 bases and J 3 bases, leaving 18 bases between the germline ends. The CDR3 has 15 amino acids. Germline V gene sequence: CDR1 MNHNS, CDR2 SASEGT. CDR3 region: CASSHGGPGVYEQYF. In DNA form, the CDR3 reads TGTGCCAGCAGCCATGGGGGTCCGGGGGTCTACGAGCAGTACTTC.

This chain connects TRBV7-2 to TRBJ2-5; D is unclear. V lost 0 bases and J 5 bases, leaving 13 bases between the germline ends. Germline-derived CDR1 and CDR2 are SGHTA and FQGNSA. This CDR3 is built from 15 residues. This CDR3 reads CASSLARPEMETQYF. CDR3 DNA sequence: TGTGCCAGCAGCTTAGCGCGGCCCGAGATGGAGACCCAGTACTTC.

CDR3 loop: CSANLFRNEQFF. In DNA, the CDR3 is TGCAGTGCTAATTTATTCCGCAATGAGCAGTTCTTC. V usage is TRBV20-1 and J usage is TRBJ2-1; D unclear. V was trimmed by 4 bases and J by 6 bases, leaving 10 bases between them. The CDR3 extends over 12 amino acids. Germline values: CDR1 DFQATT, CDR2 SNEGSKA (reference sequence).

This clonotype has a handful of counts. The CDR3 sequence is CASSWASTEQYF. The CDR3 DNA follows: TGTGCCAGCAGTTGGGCTTCTACGGAGCAGTACTTC. V gene TRBV6-2 or TRBV6-3 combines with J gene TRBJ2-7, with D hard to call. In germline, CDR1 is MNHEY, CDR2 SVGEGT. V shed 4 bases and J shed 7 bases, with 11 bases lying between them. The CDR3 spans 12 residues.

This clonotype has only a few counts. V usage is TRBV10-1 and J usage is TRBJ2-7; no clear D. This CDR3 is 13 amino acids long. The V gene lost 3 bases and the J gene lost 0 bases, with 6 bases spanning the gap. Looked up from germline, CDR1 is WNHNN and CDR2 is SYGVQD (reference sequence). CDR3: CASSDPGSYEQYF. The CDR3 DNA reads as TGCGCCAGCAGTGACCCTGGCTCCTACGAGCAGTACTTC.

The table lists this clonotype with a few counts. The rearrangement uses TRBV14 and TRBJ2-3; D unclear. Germline values: CDR1 SGHDN, CDR2 FVKESK. Trimming pared 1 base from V and 2 bases from J, leaving 10 bases between. CDR3 size: 15 residues. This chain's CDR3 is CASSQVSPTTDTQYF. CDR3 coding DNA: TGTGCCAGCAGCCAAGTCTCTCCCACCACAGATACGCAGTATTTT.

This chain uses TRBV6-2 or TRBV6-3 with TRBJ2-5, with 13 bases fitting TRBD2. V lost 2 bases, J lost 3 bases, and 9 bases stayed unmatched. The CDR3 sequence is 18 residues long. Per germline, CDR1 MNHEY and CDR2 SVGEGT. CDR3 DNA sequence: TGTGCCAGCAGTTACCCGCTGACTAGCGGGAGGATTGAAGAGACCCAGTACTTC. The encoded protein is CASSYPLTSGRIEETQYF.

The rearrangement uses TRBV29-1 and TRBJ2-3; no definite D call. V dropped 3 bases and J dropped 5 bases, with 12 bases sitting between them. The CDR3 totals 13 residues. Germline V lookup: CDR1 SQVTM, CDR2 ANQGSEA. CDR3 sequence: CSVDWQLGDTQYF. Written as DNA, the CDR3 is TGCAGCGTTGATTGGCAGCTCGGAGATACGCAGTATTTT.

This clonotype has more than one count but fewer than ten. The rearrangement links TRBV7-8 to TRBJ2-7; 8 bases agree with TRBD1. The CDR3 runs to 14 residues. CDR1 and CDR2 (germline): SGHVS, FQNEAQ. The ends lost 4 bases at V and 11 bases at J; junction bases unmatched: 13. The CDR3: CASSSKEKNRGEYF. Written as DNA, the CDR3 is TGTGCCAGCAGCTCGAAGGAAAAAAACAGGGGGGAGTACTTC.

This rearrangement joins TRBV6-1 to TRBJ2-7; weak D call: TRBD1 (6 bases). The CDR3 runs to 15 residues. Looked up from germline, CDR1 is MNHNS and CDR2 is SASEGT. The germline V and J ends were trimmed by 9 bases and 0 bases, with 18 bases remaining between them. This chain's CDR3 is CASSRETGNSYEQYF. The CDR3 DNA reads as TGTGCCAGTAGCCGTGAGACAGGAAACTCCTACGAGCAGTACTTC.

The V and J genes are TRBV6-2 or TRBV6-3 and TRBJ2-2, with 11 nucleotides matching TRBD1. Germline lookup yields CDR1 MNHEY and CDR2 SVGEGT. CDR3 length: 18 residues. V lost 6 bases, J lost 1 base, and 10 bases stayed unmatched. The CDR3 sequence is CASSRDRGSRMNTGELFF. CDR3 bases: TGTGCCAGCAGCCGGGACAGGGGGTCCCGCATGAACACCGGGGAGCTGTTTTTT.

In this sample, this clonotype turned up a few times. The rearrangement links TRBV7-9 to TRBJ1-4; D is unresolved. The CDR3 has 12 residues. Trimming removed 5 bases at V and 7 bases at J, with 8 bases between. Germline V gene data show CDR1 as SEHNR and CDR2 as FQNEAQ (reference sequence). The CDR3 sequence is CASSLRVEKLFF. For the CDR3, the DNA is TGTGCCAGCAGCCTTCGCGTTGAAAAACTGTTTTTT.

The chain employs TRBV10-3 and TRBJ2-1; the D is unclear. The CDR3 loop spans 15 amino acids. Per germline, CDR1 ENHRY and CDR2 SYGVKD. V lost 3 bases and J 4 bases, leaving 13 bases between the germline ends. CDR3 DNA sequence: TGTGCCATCAGTGATGGAACAGTCTATTACAATGAGCAGTTCTTC. Its translation: CAISDGTVYYNEQFF.